Listed below are T cell receptor beta chains from one sample, sequenced in a study of T cells in Graves' hyperthyroidism and ophthalmopathy. From the multiplex PCR reads, TCRdb called clonotypes with MiXCR, one entry per CDR3 protein. The table records hundreds of thousands of distinct CDR3 sequences, about 15% of them present only once. The sequenced material came from blood. These receptor sequences come from a woman aged 25 to 39 with Graves' hyperthyroidism. The conserved cysteine and the conserved F or W are not part of the CDR3 here. For some rows the clone size is stated as once, few or many, or as a class when expanded; others skip it.

TRBV7-2	17	many	TRBJ2-3	ASSLGQALAGGSTDTQY
TRBV6-2/TRBV6-3	16	.	TRBJ2-2	ASSYVLAGELEGGELF
TRBV6-5	10	few	TRBJ2-4	ASSYDRNIQY
TRBV28	12	many	TRBJ1-2	ASSEDSSYYGYT
TRBV5-5	11	.	TRBJ1-2	ASRRTGGGGYT
TRBV10-3	11	.	TRBJ1-1	AIQTPHGTEAF
TRBV20-1	14	many	TRBJ2-1	SASNPGLAGRSEQF
TRBV18	12	few	TRBJ2-3	ASSEDPPTDTQY
TRBV20-1	12	few	TRBJ1-2	SASLGQGAYGYT
TRBV3-1	14	few	TRBJ2-5	ASSQVSTSGEETQY
TRBV5-1	13	.	TRBJ2-2	ASSLYGPSTGELF
TRBV28	14	few	TRBJ1-1	ASSSSFIPMNTEAF
TRBV28	15	many	TRBJ1-2	ASGDEGGRAPNYGYT
TRBV19	14	.	TRBJ2-1	ASSIGVGQGHNEQF
TRBV20-1	13	few	TRBJ1-6	SAREAGTAAGPLH
TRBV6-2/TRBV6-3	10	few	TRBJ2-7	ASKGRNYEQY
TRBV6-5	11	.	TRBJ2-7	ASSYSQGYEQY
TRBV7-9	11	few	TRBJ1-2	ASSVRETGSYT
TRBV6-2/TRBV6-3	10	.	TRBJ2-1	ASSYFTKQQF
TRBV7-2	12	few	TRBJ2-1	ASSRDSSYNEQF
TRBV2	11	many	TRBJ2-7	ASTSGNSYEQY
TRBV27	14	many	TRBJ2-5	ASSTRLGETQETQY
TRBV7-9	12	.	TRBJ1-2	ASSLAGQVEGYT
TRBV6-1	14	.	TRBJ2-6	ASSVTGTLGANVLT
TRBV6-6	9	many	TRBJ2-1	ASSYKREQF
TRBV15	14	many	TRBJ2-2	ATSRDRWTSTGELF
TRBV6-5	10	.	TRBJ1-1	ASSYGGAGAF
TRBV5-1	11	.	TRBJ2-7	ASAQFHAYEQY
TRBV6-2/TRBV6-3	13	.	TRBJ2-1	ASSYMGQGGNEQF
TRBV2	14	many	TRBJ2-3	ASSERGQGGTDTQY
TRBV6-1	12	many	TRBJ2-5	ASSEAAWYETQY
TRBV7-2	13	.	TRBJ2-3	ASSLRAPPTDTQY
TRBV27	12	many	TRBJ1-5	ASSYRNSNQPQH
TRBV24-1	9	many	TRBJ2-1	ATSDFGEQF